A selection of T cell receptor beta chains follows, all from one sample in a study of blood T cell repertoires in COVID-19. The assay was immunoSEQ multiplex PCR, and TCRdb's table has in-frame clones only and misses some. The table has around 170,000 clones, roughly 70% seen once. Sequencing was carried out using peripheral blood. These receptors all stem from a woman of 80 years or more with acute or convalescent COVID-19. The CDR3 runs from the conserved cysteine through the conserved F or W. The D gene is left open where the match is weak. Clone sizes are given selectively: once, few, many, or a class where the clone is expanded.

J gene	clone size	V gene	D gene	CDR3 DNA	CDR3 protein
TRBJ1-5	few	TRBV20-1	TRBD1	TGCAGTGCTAGTTCGACAGGGGGAGGCAATCAGCCCCAGCATTTT	CSASSTGGGNQPQHF
TRBJ1-5	NA	TRBV11-2	TRBD1	TGTGCCAGCAGCACGGACAGGAATCAGCCCCAGCATTTT	CASSTDRNQPQHF
TRBJ1-4	once	TRBV10-2	NA	TGCGCCAGCAGTGAGCTGGGGGCGCTTGAAAAACTGTTTTTT	CASSELGALEKLFF
TRBJ2-4	NA	TRBV7-2	NA	TGTGCCAGCAGCTTACAGCACGGACTAGCCAAAAACATTCAGTACTTC	CASSLQHGLAKNIQYF
TRBJ1-2	NA	TRBV30	NA	TGTGCCTGGAGCAGGGAAAATAACTATGGCTACACCTTC	CAWSRENNYGYTF
TRBJ1-6	NA	TRBV27	TRBD1	TGTGCCAGCAGGCTAGGACAGGGCGTGGGTTCACCCCTCCACTTT	CASRLGQGVGSPLHF
TRBJ1-2	NA	TRBV5-1	NA	TGCGCCAGCAGCTTAGAACGATCGACACATGGCTACACCTTC	CASSLERSTHGYTF
TRBJ2-7	NA	TRBV2	TRBD2	TGTGCCAGCAGTCCGGACCAGAGGGGGCGGGAGGGCTACGAGCAGTACTTC	CASSPDQRGREGYEQYF
TRBJ1-2	NA	TRBV5-4	NA	TGTGCCAGCAGCCTCCAGGGAGCGGGCTATGGCTACACCTTC	CASSLQGAGYGYTF
TRBJ1-1	once	TRBV9	NA	TGTGCCAGCAGCCCGTGGGACTCAGGGACTGAAGCTTTCTTT	CASSPWDSGTEAFF
TRBJ2-3	few	TRBV4-1	TRBD1	TGCGCCAGCAGCCCCCAGGGGGCTGGCACAGATACGCAGTATTTT	CASSPQGAGTDTQYF
TRBJ2-3	NA	TRBV2	TRBD1	TGTGCCAGCATCCGGGACAGTAGCACAGATACGCAGTATTTT	CASIRDSSTDTQYF
TRBJ1-4	once	TRBV14	TRBD1	TGTGCCAGCAGCCAAGGACAGGGACGTGAAAAACTGTTTTTT	CASSQGQGREKLFF
TRBJ1-2	NA	TRBV19	TRBD1	TGTGCCAGTAGATCCGGACAGGCGATACGGGACTATGGCTACACCTTC	CASRSGQAIRDYGYTF
TRBJ1-1	NA	TRBV18	NA	TGTGCCAGCTCACAGGGGAGGGGTGAAGCTTTCTTT	CASSQGRGEAFF
TRBJ2-6	NA	TRBV7-2	NA	TGTGCCAGCAGCTCCCACAGGGAAGGACTAGCTGGGGCCAACGTCCTGACTTTC	CASSSHREGLAGANVLTF
TRBJ2-1	NA	TRBV7-2	TRBD2	TGTGCCAGCAGCTTAAGCGGGAGTCCCCTCTCTGACGAGCAGTTCTTC	CASSLSGSPLSDEQFF
TRBJ2-2	once	TRBV7-6	TRBD1	TGTGCCAGCAGCCCGCGCAGACAGGGCGTTGGCGGGGAGCTGTTTTTT	CASSPRRQGVGGELFF
TRBJ2-5	NA	TRBV24-1	TRBD2	TGTGCCACCAGTGGGACTAGCGACCTGATGTGGGAGACCCAGTACTTC	CATSGTSDLMWETQYF
TRBJ2-1	NA	TRBV27	NA	TGTGCCAGCAGTTTTGGTCGGTCCAGGTACAATGAGCAGTTCTTC	CASSFGRSRYNEQFF
TRBJ2-3	NA	TRBV5-1	NA	TGCGCCAGCACCGGACAAGAACCTAGCACAGATACGCAGTATTTT	CASTGQEPSTDTQYF
TRBJ1-2	NA	TRBV5-1	TRBD1	TGCGCCAGCAGCTTACAGGGGGCCGGCTATGGCTACACCTTC	CASSLQGAGYGYTF
TRBJ1-5	NA	TRBV6-5	NA	TGTGCCAGCAGTTACGCCGGTTATCAGCCCCAGCATTTT	CASSYAGYQPQHF
TRBJ1-5	NA	TRBV19	TRBD1	TGTGCCAGTAGTACAACAGGGGGTTCTCAGCCCCAGCATTTT	CASSTTGGSQPQHF
TRBJ2-1	NA	TRBV29-1	TRBD1	TGCAGCGCTAAACGGGACAGATACAATGAGCAGTTCTTC	CSAKRDRYNEQFF
TRBJ1-2	few	TRBV28	NA	TGTGCCAGCAGTTTCCCAGGGCCCACCTATGGCTACACCTTC	CASSFPGPTYGYTF
TRBJ1-1	once	TRBV18	NA	TGTGCCAGCTCACCGTGGGCAGCGAACACTGAAGCTTTCTTT	CASSPWAANTEAFF
TRBJ2-7	NA	TRBV3-1/TRBV3-2	TRBD1	TGTGCCAGCAGCTGGGGGACAGGGGCCTTACAGGGGGACGAGCAGTACTTC	CASSWGTGALQGDEQYF
TRBJ2-3	once	TRBV2	NA	TGTGCCAGCGACAGGAGGGAGGGAGATACGCAGTATTTT	CASDRREGDTQYF
TRBJ2-3	NA	TRBV7-2	TRBD2	TGTGCCAGCAGCTTAGCCCCCTATAGCGGGAGAAGACCAGATACGCAGTATTTT	CASSLAPYSGRRPDTQYF
TRBJ2-1	once	TRBV7-2	NA	TGTGCCAGCAGCTTAGAATTAGCGCGTGAGCAGTTCTTC	CASSLELAREQFF
TRBJ1-1	NA	TRBV30	NA	TGTGCCTGGTATAAGGACAGCACTGAAGCTTTCTTT	CAWYKDSTEAFF
TRBJ1-6	NA	TRBV10-2	NA	TGCGCCAGCATGGATGGGCGCAGGGGTGATTCACCCCTCCACTTT	CASMDGRRGDSPLHF
TRBJ2-2	NA	TRBV19	TRBD1	TGTGCCAGTAGCCGGGACAGGGTGGATTTGGGCGCCGGGGAGCTGTTTTTT	CASSRDRVDLGAGELFF
TRBJ1-5	NA	TRBV2	NA	TGTGCCAGCAAGCCTGGACAGTCGGTTCAGCCCCAGCATTTT	CASKPGQSVQPQHF
TRBJ1-2	NA	TRBV28	TRBD1	TGTGCCAGCAGTTCGGGACAGGCCGTAGACGGCTACACCTTC	CASSSGQAVDGYTF
TRBJ2-5	NA	TRBV7-2	NA	TGTGCCAGCAGCATTGGCGGACTGCAAGAGACCCAGTACTTC	CASSIGGLQETQYF
TRBJ1-5	NA	TRBV6-2/TRBV6-3	NA	TGTGCCAGCAGTTACAGAGGTAATCAGCCCCAGCATTTT	CASSYRGNQPQHF
TRBJ2-1	NA	TRBV28	NA	TGTGCCAGCAGTTTGGAAGCGGTCAACAATGAGCAGTTCTTC	CASSLEAVNNEQFF
TRBJ1-4	NA	TRBV7-8	TRBD1	TGTGCCAGCAGCCTACGACAGGGTCTGGTTGAAAAACTGTTTTTT	CASSLRQGLVEKLFF
TRBJ2-7	NA	TRBV28	TRBD1	TGTGCCAGCAGTGTCTTCCGACAGGGAGCCTACGAGCAGTACTTC	CASSVFRQGAYEQYF
TRBJ2-3	NA	TRBV24-1	NA	TGTGCCACCAGTGATTTGGACAGGTCCAGGGATACGCAGTATTTT	CATSDLDRSRDTQYF
TRBJ2-5	NA	TRBV10-3	TRBD1	TGTGCCATCAGTGACGCCGGGACAGGGTCCCCCGGGACCCAGTACTTC	CAISDAGTGSPGTQYF
TRBJ1-4	NA	TRBV2	TRBD1	TGTGCCAGCAGTCCTACACCGGGACAGGGTAGGTCCTTCGAAAAACTGTTTTTT	CASSPTPGQGRSFEKLFF
TRBJ2-7	NA	TRBV3-1/TRBV3-2	TRBD1	TGTGCCAGCAGCCAAGAAAGGGACAGGGATCCCCGATCGGAGGAGCAGTACTTC	CASSQERDRDPRSEEQYF
TRBJ1-5	NA	TRBV12-3/TRBV12-4	TRBD1	TGTGCCAGCAGGCAGGGGGCGAATCAGCCCCAGCATTTT	CASRQGANQPQHF
TRBJ1-5	once	TRBV7-2	TRBD1	TGTGCCAGCAGCTTAAACAGGGGGGACCAGCCCCAGCATTTT	CASSLNRGDQPQHF
TRBJ2-3	NA	TRBV7-6	TRBD2	TGTGCCAGCAGCTTAGAGTGGGCGGGAGGTACGCAGTATTTT	CASSLEWAGGTQYF
TRBJ2-7	NA	TRBV28	NA	TGTGCCAGCTGGCAAACATCCTCCTACGAGCAGTACTTC	CASWQTSSYEQYF
TRBJ1-6	NA	TRBV5-1	NA	TGCGCCAGCAGCTTGGAGCCCAGGGGACCGAGCTCCTATAATTCACCCCTCCACTTT	CASSLEPRGPSSYNSPLHF
TRBJ2-7	NA	TRBV5-1	TRBD2	TGCGCCAGCAGCTTGGTAGCGGGCCCCGAATACGAGCAGTACTTC	CASSLVAGPEYEQYF
TRBJ2-3	NA	TRBV11-2	NA	TGTGCCAGCAGCTTACAGACTAGAAGCACAGATACGCAGTATTTT	CASSLQTRSTDTQYF
TRBJ1-3	NA	TRBV4-3	NA	TGCGCCAGCAGCCAAGATGTGGAACGGACTACTGGAAACACCATATATTTT	CASSQDVERTTGNTIYF
TRBJ2-3	NA	TRBV30	TRBD2	TGTGCCTGGAGTGTACTCGGTAGCGGGATGGGTACGCAGTATTTT	CAWSVLGSGMGTQYF